This T cell receptor (beta chain) was captured by sequencing in a study of persistence of HIV-infected CD4 T cells. At the level of the study: The sample holds CD4+ T cells responsive to CMV or HIV-1 Gag. General study findings and limits: Degenerate expanded CDR3beta sequences were enriched among CMV- and Gag-responding cells.

A note on this clone: The antigen is unknown.

The V and J ends lost 1 base and 6 bases respectively, with 6 bases between them. The germline gives CDR1 LNHDA, CDR2 SQIVND (reference sequence). This CDR3 contains 13 residues. The libraries were made with immunoSEQ version 4 in survey mode. Genomic DNA was diluted to 10 ng/uL, up to roughly 1 ug per sample. Measured with immunoSEQ multiplex PCR; TCRdb has only the in-frame clones, and not every one. The table shows roughly 28,000 clones, with around 82% occurring only once. Cells were stimulated with CMV-infected fibroblast lysates at 10 ug/mL. CD40L/CD69 double-negative CD45RO-high memory CD4+ T cells were collected. For at least 4 years, plasma HIV-1 RNA was undetectable (<50 copies/mL).

The sequence came from an adult woman with HIV who was CMV-seropositive. The rearrangement links TRBV19 to TRBJ2-2; no reliable D call. The source material was CD4+ T cells sorted from PBMCs after approximately 19-hour stimulation, sampled from a patient who received antiretroviral therapy. CDR3 sequence (DNA): TGTGCCAGTAGTATAGGCGGTCCCGGGGAGCTGTTTTTT. Protein: CASSIGGPGELFF.